This TCR beta chain came from a study of CD8+ T cells in alopecia areata. CDR1 and CDR2 (germline): LNHDA, SQIVND (reference sequence). The CDR3 loop spans 14 amino acids. V shed 5 bases, J shed 2 bases, and the junction held 1 base outside the gene matches. As the sequencing template, cDNA was produced by extracting RNA and reverse transcribing it. Repertoires were generated with immunoSEQ multiplex PCR, while TCRdb's copy carries only in-frame clones and drops some. Among 150,000 to 200,000 clones, about 63% were seen once, and the ten largest hold under 2%. This sample comprised CD4+ T cells sorted from blood, obtained at week 0. The chain is built from TRBV19 and TRBJ2-1, with TRBD1 matching over 9 bases. The TCR originated in a human donor with alopecia areata. The CDR3 here is CASSWDRAYNEQFF. As DNA, the CDR3 is TGTGCCAGTAGTTGGGACAGGGCCTACAATGAGCAGTTCTTC.